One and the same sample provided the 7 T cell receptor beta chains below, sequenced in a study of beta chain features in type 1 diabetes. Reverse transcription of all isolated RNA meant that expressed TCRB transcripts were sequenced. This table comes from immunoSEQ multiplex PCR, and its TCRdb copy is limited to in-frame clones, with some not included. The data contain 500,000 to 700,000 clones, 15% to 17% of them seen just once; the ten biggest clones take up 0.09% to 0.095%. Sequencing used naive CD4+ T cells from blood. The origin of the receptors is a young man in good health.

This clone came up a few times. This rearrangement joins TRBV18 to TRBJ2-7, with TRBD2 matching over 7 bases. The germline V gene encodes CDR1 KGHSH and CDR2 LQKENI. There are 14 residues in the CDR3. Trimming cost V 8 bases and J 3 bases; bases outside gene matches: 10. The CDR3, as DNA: TGTGCCAGCCGACTAGGTTCTAGCGGCTACGAGCAGTACTTC. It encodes CASRLGSSGYEQYF.

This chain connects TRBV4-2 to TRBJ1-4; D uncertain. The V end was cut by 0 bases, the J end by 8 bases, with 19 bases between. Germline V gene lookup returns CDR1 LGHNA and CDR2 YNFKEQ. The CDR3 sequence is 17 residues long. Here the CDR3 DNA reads TGTGCCAGCAGCCAAGATCACGGGGTTCCCCCAGGAGAAAAACTGTTTTTT. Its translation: CASSQDHGVPPGEKLFF.

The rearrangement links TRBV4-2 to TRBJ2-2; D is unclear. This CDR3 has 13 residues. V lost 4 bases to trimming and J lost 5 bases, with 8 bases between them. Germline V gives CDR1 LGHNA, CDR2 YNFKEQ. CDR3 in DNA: TGTGCCAGCAGCCCACGGACGACCGGGGAGCTGTTTTTT. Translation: CASSPRTTGELFF.

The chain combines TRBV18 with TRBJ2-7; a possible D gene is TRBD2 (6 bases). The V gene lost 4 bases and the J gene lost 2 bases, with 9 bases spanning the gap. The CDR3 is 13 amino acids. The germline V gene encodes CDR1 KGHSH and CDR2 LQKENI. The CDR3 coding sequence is TGTGCCAGCTCACGGGGGACTCCCTACGAGCAGTACTTC. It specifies CASSRGTPYEQYF. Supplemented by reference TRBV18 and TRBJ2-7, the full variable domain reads NAGVMQNPRHLVRRRGQEARLRCSPMKGHSHVYWYRQLPEEGLKFMVYLQKENIIDESGMPKERFSAEFPKEGPSILRIQQVVRGDSAAYFCASSRGTPYEQYFGPGTRLTVT.

This chain's CDR3 is CASSLGTASKLFF. CDR3 DNA: TGTGCCAGCAGCTTGGGGACAGCCTCAAAACTGTTTTTT. The genes are TRBV5-6 and TRBJ1-4; D is perhaps TRBD1 (6 bases). Germline V gene lookup returns CDR1 SGHDT and CDR2 YYEEEE. V was trimmed by 0 bases and J by 10 bases, leaving 10 bases between them. There are 13 residues in the CDR3.

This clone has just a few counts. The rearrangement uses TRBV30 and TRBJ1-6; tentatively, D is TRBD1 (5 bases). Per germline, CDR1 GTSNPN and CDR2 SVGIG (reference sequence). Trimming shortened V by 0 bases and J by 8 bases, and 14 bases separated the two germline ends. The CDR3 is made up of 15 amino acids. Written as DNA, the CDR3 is TGTGCCTGGAGTGTAAGGGACCTAGACCATTCACCCCTCCACTTT. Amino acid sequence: CAWSVRDLDHSPLHF.

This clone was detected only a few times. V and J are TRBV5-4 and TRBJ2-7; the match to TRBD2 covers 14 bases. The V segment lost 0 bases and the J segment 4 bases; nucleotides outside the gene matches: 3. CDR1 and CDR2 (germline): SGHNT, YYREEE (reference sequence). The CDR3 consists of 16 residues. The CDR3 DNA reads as TGTGCCAGCAGCTTGGATGGGACTAGCGGGAGTTACGAGCAGTACTTC. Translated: CASSLDGTSGSYEQYF.